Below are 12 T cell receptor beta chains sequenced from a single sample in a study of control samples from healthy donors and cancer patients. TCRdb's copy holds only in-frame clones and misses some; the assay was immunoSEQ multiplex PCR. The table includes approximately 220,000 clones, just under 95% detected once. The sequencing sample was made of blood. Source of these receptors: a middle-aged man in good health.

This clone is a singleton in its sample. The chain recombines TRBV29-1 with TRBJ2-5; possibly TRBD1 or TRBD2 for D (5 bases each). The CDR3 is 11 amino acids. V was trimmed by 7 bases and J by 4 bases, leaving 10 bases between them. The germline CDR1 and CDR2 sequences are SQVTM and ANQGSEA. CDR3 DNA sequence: TGCAGCGACAGGACTGGAGAGACCCAGTACTTC. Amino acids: CSDRTGETQYF.

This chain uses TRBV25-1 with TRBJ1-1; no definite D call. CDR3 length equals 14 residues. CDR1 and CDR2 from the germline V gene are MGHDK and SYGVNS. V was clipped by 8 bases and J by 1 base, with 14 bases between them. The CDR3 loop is CASGSTLSNTEAFF. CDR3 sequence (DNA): TGTGCCAGCGGATCGACATTATCGAACACTGAAGCTTTCTTT.

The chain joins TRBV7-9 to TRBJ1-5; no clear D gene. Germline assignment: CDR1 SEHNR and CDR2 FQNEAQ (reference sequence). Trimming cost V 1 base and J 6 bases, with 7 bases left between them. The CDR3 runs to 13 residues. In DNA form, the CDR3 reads TGTGCCAGCAGCTTAGAATACGGTCAGCCCCAGCATTTT. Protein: CASSLEYGQPQHF.

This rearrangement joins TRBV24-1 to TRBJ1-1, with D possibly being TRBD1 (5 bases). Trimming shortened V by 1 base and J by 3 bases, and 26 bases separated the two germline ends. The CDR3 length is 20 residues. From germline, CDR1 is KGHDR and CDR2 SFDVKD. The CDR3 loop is CATSDFPQPGLLLRDTEAFF. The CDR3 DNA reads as TGTGCCACCAGTGATTTTCCCCAACCGGGACTCCTGTTGCGCGACACTGAAGCTTTCTTT.

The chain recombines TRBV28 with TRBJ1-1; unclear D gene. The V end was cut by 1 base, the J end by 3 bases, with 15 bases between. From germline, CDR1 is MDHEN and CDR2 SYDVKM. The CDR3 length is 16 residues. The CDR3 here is CASSLLDRRDYTEAFF. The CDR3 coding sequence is TGTGCCAGCAGTTTATTGGACCGACGGGATTACACTGAAGCTTTCTTT.

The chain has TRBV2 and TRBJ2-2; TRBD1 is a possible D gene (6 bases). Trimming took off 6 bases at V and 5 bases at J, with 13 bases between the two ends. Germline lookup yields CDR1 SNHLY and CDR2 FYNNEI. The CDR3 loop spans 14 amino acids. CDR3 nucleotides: TGTGCCAGCAGGACGGACAGAAATACCGGGGAGCTGTTTTTT. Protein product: CASRTDRNTGELFF.

CDR3 in DNA: TGTGCCAGCAGCTTAAGGGTAGGGGAAAAACTGTTTTTT. Amino acids: CASSLRVGEKLFF. The V gene is TRBV7-9, the J gene TRBJ1-4; D not certain. The CDR3 has 13 residues. Trimming shortened V by 2 bases and J by 8 bases, and 9 bases separated the two germline ends. Germline CDR1 reads SEHNR; CDR2 reads FQNEAQ (reference sequence).

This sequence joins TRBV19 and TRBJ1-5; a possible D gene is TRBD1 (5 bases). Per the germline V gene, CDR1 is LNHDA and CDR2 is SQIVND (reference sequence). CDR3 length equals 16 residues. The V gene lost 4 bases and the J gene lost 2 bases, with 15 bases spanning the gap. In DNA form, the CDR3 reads TGTGCCAGTAGTACGACTTCCGGGACGGGCAATCAGCCCCAGCATTTT. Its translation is CASSTTSGTGNQPQHF.

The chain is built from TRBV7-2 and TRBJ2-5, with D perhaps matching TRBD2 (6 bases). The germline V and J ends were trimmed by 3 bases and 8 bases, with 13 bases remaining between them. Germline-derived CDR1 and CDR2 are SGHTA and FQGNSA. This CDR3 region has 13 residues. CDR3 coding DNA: TGTGCCAGCAGCTTTACTTGGGGGGACACCCAGTACTTC. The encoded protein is CASSFTWGDTQYF.

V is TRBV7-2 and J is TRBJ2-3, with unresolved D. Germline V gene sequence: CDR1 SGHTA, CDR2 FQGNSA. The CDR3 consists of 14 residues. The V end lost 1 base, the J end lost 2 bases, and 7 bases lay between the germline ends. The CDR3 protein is CASSLDRNTDTQYF. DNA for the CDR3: TGTGCCAGCAGCTTAGACAGAAACACAGATACGCAGTATTTT. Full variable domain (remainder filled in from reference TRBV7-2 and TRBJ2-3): GAGVSQSPSNKVTEKGKDVELRCDPISGHTALYWYRQSLGQGLEFLIYFQGNSAPDKSGLPSDRFSAERTGGSVSTLTIQRTQQEDSAVYLCASSLDRNTDTQYFGPGTRLTVL.

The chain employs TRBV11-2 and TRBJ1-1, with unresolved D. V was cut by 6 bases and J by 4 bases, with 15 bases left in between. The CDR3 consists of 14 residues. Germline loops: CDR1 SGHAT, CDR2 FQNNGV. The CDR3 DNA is TGTGCCAGCAGTCCCCAATATACTACCACTGAAGCTTTCTTT. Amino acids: CASSPQYTTTEAFF.

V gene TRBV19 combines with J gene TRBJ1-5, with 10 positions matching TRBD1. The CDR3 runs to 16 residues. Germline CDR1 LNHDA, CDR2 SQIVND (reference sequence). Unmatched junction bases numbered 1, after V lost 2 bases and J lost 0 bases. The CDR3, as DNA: TGTGCCAGTAGTATATGGGACAGGGGTAGCAATCAGCCCCAGCATTTT. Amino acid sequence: CASSIWDRGSNQPQHF.